These 4 T cell receptor beta chains originate from one sample sequenced in a study of blood T cell repertoires in COVID-19. Sequencing used immunoSEQ multiplex PCR; TCRdb keeps in-frame clones, though not all of them. The table shows 110,000 to 150,000 clones, with 84% occurring only once. Sequencing was performed on peripheral blood. The receptors come from a human donor in a cohort sampled during active COVID-19.

This chain uses TRBV6-2 or TRBV6-3 with TRBJ2-1; weak D call: TRBD2 (6 bases). Germline V gene data show CDR1 as MNHEY and CDR2 as SVGEGT. CDR3 length equals 16 residues. The ends were cut back, 1 base at V and 2 bases at J, with 12 bases in the middle. The DNA for the CDR3 is TGTGCCAGCAGTTACTTGCGGGACCCACCCTACAATGAGCAGTTCTTC. It yields the protein CASSYLRDPPYNEQFF.

The chain uses TRBV19 and TRBJ1-2; 7 positions match TRBD1. Trimming took 6 bases from V and 4 from J; bases not matched to a gene: 2. The CDR3 runs 12 residues. In germline, CDR1 is LNHDA, CDR2 SQIVND (reference sequence). CDR3 DNA: TGTGCCAGTAGCCGACAGGGCTATGGCTACACCTTC. Translation: CASSRQGYGYTF.

The chain joins TRBV6-6 to TRBJ1-1; no clear D gene. Trimming left V 6 bases short and J 1 base short, with 6 bases between. This CDR3 region has 12 residues. The germline gives CDR1 MNHNY, CDR2 SVGAGI (reference sequence). CDR3 bases: TGTGCCAGCAGAGAGAAGAACACTGAAGCTTTCTTT. Translating gives CASREKNTEAFF.

This clone was counted at least ten times. The chain combines TRBV4-1 with TRBJ1-2; the match to TRBD1 covers 9 bases. V lost 4 bases, J lost 4 bases, and 7 bases stayed unmatched. There are 15 residues in the CDR3. Germline V gene sequence: CDR1 MGHRA, CDR2 YSYEKL. The CDR3 loop reads CASSPRQGDIYGYTF. CDR3 bases: TGCGCCAGCAGCCCCCGACAGGGGGACATCTATGGCTACACCTTC.